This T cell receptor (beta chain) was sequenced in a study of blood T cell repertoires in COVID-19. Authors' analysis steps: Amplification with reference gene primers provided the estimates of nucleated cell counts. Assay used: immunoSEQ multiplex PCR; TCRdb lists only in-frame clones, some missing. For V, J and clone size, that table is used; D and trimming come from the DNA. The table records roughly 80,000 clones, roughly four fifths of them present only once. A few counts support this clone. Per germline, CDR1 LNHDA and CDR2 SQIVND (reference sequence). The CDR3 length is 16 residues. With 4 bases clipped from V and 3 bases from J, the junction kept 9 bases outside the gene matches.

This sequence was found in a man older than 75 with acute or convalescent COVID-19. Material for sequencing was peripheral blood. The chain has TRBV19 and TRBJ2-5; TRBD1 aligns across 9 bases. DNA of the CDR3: TGTGCCAGTAGTACAGGCTCCGGGACAGGGAAAGAGACCCAGTACTTC. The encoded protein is CASSTGSGTGKETQYF.